Sequencing of this TCR beta chain was carried out in a study of patients and donors after allogeneic stem cell transplantation. This clonotype occurred a few times. V lost 5 bases, J lost 5 bases, and 15 bases lay in between. The V gene's germline CDR1 is SGHTA and CDR2 FQGNSA. The CDR3 totals 14 residues. TCRdb processed the RT-PCR reads anew with MiXCR; each CDR3 protein has one entry. Here the sample spans approximately 430,000 distinct CDR3 sequences, roughly 17% being singletons. The rearrangement links TRBV7-2 to TRBJ2-5; D is perhaps TRBD2 (5 bases). This TCR derives from a human donor who was either an allogeneic HSCT recipient or a stem cell or donor lymphocyte infusion donor (not recorded which). It is not recorded whose cells these are; they may come from a transplant donor. Sequences were obtained from blood, either unsorted or a sorted T cell fraction (not recorded which). The DNA of the CDR3 is TGTGCCAGCAGCCCCCGGGGTAGCCGGGAGACCCAGTACTTC. It encodes CASSPRGSRETQYF.